The source of this T cell receptor beta chain is a study of blood T cell repertoires in COVID-19. The method was immunoSEQ multiplex PCR; TCRdb's version includes in-frame clones alone and lacks a portion of them. Of 250,000 or so clones listed, about 90% are singletons. The sequence was obtained from a human donor in a cohort exposed to, infected with or recovered from COVID-19 (not recorded which). The donor label of this sample is uncertain. The material sequenced was PBMCs or T cells enriched from blood (not recorded which).

CDR3 protein: CASSSPGLVSEQFF. The DNA for the CDR3 is TGTGCCAGCAGTTCACCGGGACTTGTGAGTGAGCAGTTCTTC. This chain joins TRBV27 and TRBJ2-1, with a possible D match to TRBD2 (6 bases). Per the germline V gene, CDR1 is MNHEY and CDR2 is SMNVEV (reference sequence). The CDR3 loop spans 14 amino acids. V shed 4 bases and J shed 9 bases, with 16 bases lying between them.